What follows is one T cell receptor (beta chain) and its context. This record belongs to a study of cytomegalovirus exposure and HLA in healthy donors. PCR was performed using 60 Vbeta and 13 Jbeta primers. The method was immunoSEQ multiplex PCR; TCRdb's version includes in-frame clones alone and lacks a portion of them. This repertoire includes approximately 140,000 clones. This CDR3 spans 14 amino acids. V lost 3 bases, J lost 2 bases, and 11 bases lay in between. Germline CDR1 reads SGHRS; CDR2 reads YFSETQ. The chain joins TRBV5-1 to TRBJ1-2, with D hard to call. The TCR comes from a woman between 45 and 65 years old in good health and CMV-seronegative. Material: PBMCs. CDR3 sequence reads: CASSSMVPNYGYTF. DNA of the CDR3: TGCGCCAGCAGCTCTATGGTTCCGAACTATGGCTACACCTTC.